The 18 T cell receptor beta chains reported below all come from one sample, sequenced in a study of cytomegalovirus exposure and HLA in healthy donors. Primers: 60 Vbeta forward and 13 Jbeta reverse. Method: immunoSEQ multiplex PCR; TCRdb's copy keeps in-frame clones and lacks some. The sample lists 100,000 to 150,000 clones, 77% occurring once. Sequenced sample: PBMCs. The receptor source for this set is a man aged 18 to 29 in good health and CMV-seropositive.

V usage is TRBV6-6 and J usage is TRBJ2-1; the D is unclear. The V gene lost 8 bases and the J gene lost 6 bases, with 8 bases spanning the gap. The CDR3 sequence is 11 residues long. Germline V gene lookup returns CDR1 MNHNY and CDR2 SVGAGI (reference sequence). CDR3 region: CASEASNEQFF. The CDR3 DNA sequence: TGTGCCAGCGAGGCGAGCAATGAGCAGTTCTTC.

The chain couples TRBV13 to TRBJ2-5, with 11 bases aligning to TRBD2. V lost 5 bases, J lost 7 bases, and 9 bases stayed unmatched. Looked up from germline, CDR1 is PRHDT and CDR2 is FYEKMQ (reference sequence). This CDR3 comprises 15 residues. The CDR3 DNA is TGTGCCAGCAGCGCCAGTAGCGGGGGGGCTGGGACCCAGTACTTC. This translates into CASSASSGGAGTQYF. The full variable domain, in which reference TRBV13 and TRBJ2-5 provide the parts outside the CDR3, is AAGVIQSPRHLIKEKRETATLKCYPIPRHDTVYWYQQGPGQDPQFLISFYEKMQSDKGSIPDRFSAQQFSDYHSELNMSSLELGDSALYFCASSASSGGAGTQYFGPGTRLLVL.

The chain recombines TRBV10-1 with TRBJ1-1; 8 bases align to TRBD1. This CDR3 spans 12 amino acids. In germline, CDR1 is WNHNN, CDR2 SYGVQD (reference sequence). The V and J ends lost 3 bases and 8 bases, in that order; junction bases with no gene match: 2. The CDR3 protein is CASSDRGQEAFF. The DNA of the CDR3 is TGCGCCAGCAGTGACAGGGGGCAAGAAGCTTTCTTT.

The J gene is TRBJ1-3, the V gene TRBV7-9; D might be TRBD1 (5 bases). Germline lookup yields CDR1 SEHNR and CDR2 FQNEAQ (reference sequence). The CDR3 loop spans 16 amino acids. The germline V and J ends were trimmed by 3 bases and 0 bases, with 12 bases remaining between them. Here the CDR3 DNA reads TGTGCCAGCAGCTTTCTAGCGGACACCTCTGGAAACACCATATATTTT. It specifies CASSFLADTSGNTIYF.

The rearrangement uses TRBV25-1 and TRBJ2-7, with D perhaps matching TRBD1 (6 bases). V was clipped by 1 base and J by 0 bases, with 13 bases between them. Germline CDR1 reads MGHDK; CDR2 reads SYGVNS. The CDR3 runs 16 residues. The CDR3 coding sequence is TGTGCCAGCAGTGAATGGGGCCAGGGGCACTCCTACGAGCAGTACTTC. The encoded protein is CASSEWGQGHSYEQYF.

The chain employs TRBV5-1 and TRBJ2-2; D is unresolved. From germline, CDR1 is SGHRS and CDR2 YFSETQ. The ends were cut back, 5 bases at V and 6 bases at J, with 8 bases in the middle. This CDR3 region has 12 residues. The CDR3 region has the DNA TGCGCCAGCAGTTTGTCCTCCGGGGAGCTGTTTTTT. Translated: CASSLSSGELFF.

The chain is built from TRBV5-1 and TRBJ2-5; possible D gene TRBD1, 6 bases. Germline V gives CDR1 SGHRS, CDR2 YFSETQ. Trimming left V 0 bases short and J 2 bases short, with 11 bases between. The CDR3 loop spans 15 amino acids. The CDR3 sequence: CASSLGWGPQETQYF. The CDR3 bases are TGCGCCAGCAGCTTGGGGTGGGGGCCTCAAGAGACCCAGTACTTC.

The V call is TRBV5-1, the J call TRBJ2-7; D might be TRBD1 (6 bases). CDR3 length equals 14 residues. CDR1 is SGHRS, CDR2 YFSETQ, per germline. Trimming took off 4 bases at V and 1 base at J, with 12 bases between the two ends. The CDR3 sequence is CASSPGEWSYEQYF. Written as DNA, the CDR3 is TGCGCCAGCAGCCCAGGGGAATGGTCCTACGAGCAGTACTTC.

V is TRBV6-5 and J is TRBJ1-2; a weak D match, TRBD1 (6 bases). Trimming took 2 bases from V and 0 from J, leaving 10 bases between them. This CDR3 comprises 15 residues. Germline-derived CDR1 and CDR2 are MNHEY and SVGAGI. CDR3 coding DNA: TGTGCCAGCAGTTACCTCGGACAGCCTAACTATGGCTACACCTTC. It is translated as CASSYLGQPNYGYTF.

A remark on this clone: The junction departs from the called germline gene at one end, perhaps through a read error. The chain has TRBV5-1 and TRBJ2-3; TRBD2 matches at 12 bases. Germline lookup yields CDR1 SGHRS and CDR2 YFSETQ. This CDR3 region has 16 residues. The CDR3: CASSSSGRVSTDAQYF. The CDR3 bases are TGCGCCAGCAGCTCTAGCGGGAGGGTCAGCACAGATGCGCAGTATTTT.

The chain joins TRBV2 to TRBJ2-7, with 8 nucleotides matching TRBD2. The CDR3 consists of 14 residues. Unmatched junction bases numbered 13, after V lost 8 bases and J lost 7 bases. Germline lookup yields CDR1 SNHLY and CDR2 FYNNEI. The CDR3: CASLTGLGLWEQYF. CDR3 bases: TGTGCCAGCCTAACGGGACTAGGGTTATGGGAGCAGTACTTC.

The gene calls are TRBV30 and TRBJ1-1; unclear D gene. The CDR3 has 11 amino acids. Germline V CDR1 and CDR2: GTSNPN, SVGIG (reference sequence). The germline V and J ends were trimmed by 4 bases and 3 bases, with 6 bases remaining between them. In DNA, the CDR3 is TGTGCCTGGACCCTATACACTGAAGCTTTCTTT. The encoded protein is CAWTLYTEAFF. The whole variable domain, remainder taken from reference TRBV30 and TRBJ1-1, is SQTIHQWPATLVQPVGSPLSLECTVEGTSNPNLYWYRQAAGRGLQLLFYSVGIGQISSEVPQNLSASRPQDRQFILSSKKLLLSDSGFYLCAWTLYTEAFFGQGTRLTVV.

Only one count was recorded for this clone. The V and J genes are TRBV5-5 and TRBJ1-1, with unresolved D. The length of the CDR3 is 15 residues. V lost 0 bases and J 4 bases, leaving 13 bases between the germline ends. CDR1 and CDR2 (germline): SGHKS, YYEKEE (reference sequence). The CDR3 sequence: CASSLALGSLTEAFF. The CDR3 nucleotides read TGTGCCAGCAGCTTGGCGCTAGGGAGTCTCACTGAAGCTTTCTTT.

The chain joins TRBV15 to TRBJ1-5, with D tentatively TRBD1 (6 bases). CDR1 LNHNV and CDR2 YYDKDF come from the germline V gene (reference sequence). CDR3 length equals 15 residues. Trimming removed 8 bases from V and 7 bases from J, with 21 bases in between. The DNA for the CDR3 is TGTGCCACCGCTTTAGGGGGGGGCGGGGACCAGCCCCAGCATTTT. Its protein is CATALGGGGDQPQHF.

Details on this clone: The sample carries other DNA sequences with the same CDR3. J is TRBJ2-1 and V is TRBV11-3; TRBD2 matches 11 bases. CDR3 size: 15 residues. Per the germline V gene, CDR1 is SGHNT and CDR2 is YENEEA. V shed 4 bases, J shed 4 bases, and the junction held 3 bases outside the gene matches. CDR3 amino acids: CASSSGTSGYNEQFF. CDR3 DNA sequence: TGTGCCAGCAGCTCCGGGACTAGCGGTTACAATGAGCAGTTCTTC.

This clone was seen only a few times. The V call is TRBV5-1, the J call TRBJ1-1, with D maybe TRBD1 (5 bases). Trimming cost V 7 bases and J 1 base, with 8 bases left between them. Germline assignment: CDR1 SGHRS and CDR2 YFSETQ. CDR3 length equals 12 residues. The CDR3 DNA reads as TGCGCCAGCTTCACAGGGAACACTGAAGCTTTCTTT. Amino acids: CASFTGNTEAFF.

This clone came up a few times. This chain joins TRBV6-1 and TRBJ1-5, with TRBD1 matching 9 bases. Germline values: CDR1 MNHNS, CDR2 SASEGT. The CDR3 is 10 residues long. V dropped 8 bases and J dropped 15; count of bases not matched to a gene: 5. CDR3 region: CASGTGPGHF. The CDR3 coding sequence is TGTGCCAGCGGGACAGGGCCCGGGCATTTT.

This clone was counted between two and nine times. The V call is TRBV9, the J call TRBJ2-3, with 7 nucleotides matching TRBD2. This CDR3 has 13 residues. Germline CDR1 reads SGDLS; CDR2 reads YYNGEE. Germline trimming cut 5 bases from V and 0 bases from J; bases unmatched to any gene: 0. The CDR3 DNA reads TGTGCCAGCAGGCGGGAGAGCACAGATACGCAGTATTTT. This codes for CASRRESTDTQYF.